The 26 T cell receptor beta chains listed next were all sequenced from one sample in a study of blood T cells in healthy people across ages. PCR was performed a second time for about 6 to 12 cycles using a sample-barcoded 5' primer and a J-beta primer mix. TCRdb independently ran MiXCR on the 5' RACE reads; one entry per CDR3 protein. The sample carries under 1,100,000 distinct CDR3 sequences, roughly 24% recorded once. The same data also contributed to another study, on T cells of mothers and their children.

Sequenced sample: blood. The receptors here all came from a girl aged 2-10 years in good health.

This clonotype has a handful of counts. The rearrangement uses TRBV10-3 and TRBJ2-1; D unresolved. Trimming pared 5 bases from V and 4 bases from J, leaving 9 bases between. The length of the CDR3 is 13 residues. CDR1 and CDR2 from the germline V gene are ENHRY and SYGVKD. The CDR3 sequence: CAISRSEYNEQFF. Written as DNA, the CDR3 is TGTGCCATCAGTCGGAGTGAATACAATGAGCAGTTCTTC.

The chain uses TRBV6-2 or TRBV6-3 and TRBJ2-7; D remains unclear. The J call could be wrong; TRBJ2-1 is a better fit for the DNA end. CDR3 length equals 11 residues. The germline V gene has CDR1 MNHEY and CDR2 SVGEGT. The CDR3 protein is CATTVKSEQFF. CDR3 sequence (DNA): TGTGCCACCACTGTTAAGAGTGAGCAGTTCTTC.

Only a few counts were recorded for this clonotype. The chain combines TRBV10-3 with TRBJ2-7; 13 bases fit TRBD2. Looked up from germline, CDR1 is ENHRY and CDR2 is SYGVKD. The V gene end was trimmed by 4 bases and the J gene end by 7 bases; junction bases not matched to a gene: 7. The CDR3 spans 15 residues. CDR3: CAISAGLAGTEEQYF. The CDR3 DNA sequence: TGTGCCATCAGTGCGGGACTAGCGGGAACTGAGGAGCAGTACTTC.

This clonotype was detected many times. This chain joins TRBV28 and TRBJ2-7; TRBD1 is a possible D gene (5 bases). This CDR3 contains 14 residues. Trimming stripped 0 bases from V and 3 bases from J, with 9 bases between. The V gene's germline CDR1 is MDHEN and CDR2 SYDVKM. CDR3 sequence reads: CASSLWAGIYEQYF. The CDR3 nucleotides read TGTGCCAGCAGTTTATGGGCAGGGATCTACGAGCAGTACTTC. Together with reference TRBV28 and TRBJ2-7, the CDR3 gives the full variable domain: DVKVTQSSRYLVKRTGEKVFLECVQDMDHENMFWYRQDPGLGLRLIYFSYDVKMKEKGDIPEGYSVSREKKERFSLILESASTNQTSMYLCASSLWAGIYEQYFGPGTRLTVT.

This clonotype was seen a few times. The chain is built from TRBV6-6 and TRBJ2-5; D ambiguous. The J call is doubtful: the DNA matches TRBJ2-1 better. Germline loops: CDR1 MNHNY, CDR2 SVGAGI (reference sequence). CDR3 length: 11 residues. CDR3 sequence: CASGVVHEQFF. Written as DNA, the CDR3 is TGTGCCAGCGGGGTCGTACATGAGCAGTTCTTC.

This chain connects TRBV29-1 to TRBJ2-1; 8 bases map to TRBD2. The CDR3 runs to 13 residues. Per the germline V gene, CDR1 is SQVTM and CDR2 is ANQGSEA. The V segment lost 8 bases and the J segment 8 bases; nucleotides outside the gene matches: 11. This chain's CDR3 is CSLPPGGPHEQFF. DNA of the CDR3: TGCAGCCTACCCCCGGGAGGGCCCCATGAGCAGTTCTTC.

This chain joins TRBV29-1 and TRBJ2-3; TRBD2 matches at 11 bases. V trimming: 6 bases; J trimming: 0 bases; junction bases outside the gene matches: 5. CDR3 length: 15 residues. CDR1 and CDR2 from the germline V gene are SQVTM and ANQGSEA. The CDR3: CSVHVAGGSTDTQYF. The DNA for the CDR3 is TGCAGCGTACATGTAGCGGGAGGGAGCACAGATACGCAGTATTTT.

This clonotype was observed a single time. This chain joins TRBV7-3 and TRBJ2-1, with D perhaps matching TRBD1 or TRBD2 (5 bases each). From germline, CDR1 is SGHTA and CDR2 FQGTGA. The CDR3 extends over 15 amino acids. Trimming removed 2 bases at V and 5 bases at J, with 13 bases between. CDR3 sequence reads: CASSLFGDPNNEQFF. The CDR3 DNA follows: TGTGCCAGCAGCTTATTTGGGGACCCTAACAATGAGCAGTTCTTC.

A few counts support this clonotype. The chain combines TRBV14 with TRBJ2-1, with D tentatively TRBD2 (5 bases). V was cut by 0 bases and J by 7 bases, with 10 bases left in between. The CDR3 is made up of 14 amino acids. Germline V gene sequence: CDR1 SGHDN, CDR2 FVKESK. The CDR3 loop is CASSQDVWRNEQFF. For the CDR3, the DNA is TGTGCCAGCAGCCAAGATGTCTGGAGGAATGAGCAGTTCTTC.

The chain links TRBV12-3 or TRBV12-4 to TRBJ1-2, with a possible D match to TRBD1 (5 bases). Trimming took 2 bases from V and 3 from J, leaving 10 bases between them. The CDR3 covers 14 residues. The CDR3 loop is CASSLQGFYYGYTF. The CDR3 DNA sequence: TGTGCCAGCAGTTTACAGGGATTTTACTATGGCTACACCTTC.

V is TRBV4-1 and J is TRBJ1-1, with no clear D. The CDR3 covers 17 residues. Germline V gene sequence: CDR1 MGHRA, CDR2 YSYEKL. Trimming left V 0 bases short and J 4 bases short, with 18 bases between. The DNA of the CDR3 is TGCGCCAGCAGCCAAGACGTGGGGTTTTCATGGATCACTGAAGCTTTCTTT. Translation gives CASSQDVGFSWITEAFF.

The gene calls are TRBV27 and TRBJ2-7, with D maybe TRBD2 (6 bases). The CDR3 spans 14 residues. Trimming took off 5 bases at V and 3 bases at J, with 14 bases between the two ends. CDR1 and CDR2 from the germline V gene are MNHEY and SMNVEV (reference sequence). The CDR3 here is CASSPPGLYYEQYF. In DNA form, the CDR3 reads TGTGCCAGCAGTCCCCCGGGACTCTACTACGAGCAGTACTTC.

The chain joins TRBV5-4 to TRBJ2-5; D is ambiguous. Trimming shortened V by 3 bases and J by 8 bases, and 17 bases separated the two germline ends. The CDR3 length is 14 residues. Germline V CDR1 and CDR2: SGHNT, YYREEE (reference sequence). CDR3 sequence (DNA): TGTGCCAGCAGCTCATTTGAGACGGCGTATACCCAGTACTTC. Translating gives CASSSFETAYTQYF.

The rearrangement links TRBV12-3 or TRBV12-4 to TRBJ1-4, with TRBD1 matching 9 bases. J lost 7 bases, V lost 6 bases, and 9 bases had no gene match. CDR3 length equals 15 residues. This CDR3 reads CASRTGTGGREKLFF. The CDR3 nucleotides are TGTGCCAGCAGAACCGGTACAGGGGGCCGTGAAAAACTGTTTTTT.

Only a few counts were recorded for this clonotype. V usage is TRBV6-2 or TRBV6-3 and J usage is TRBJ2-5, with TRBD1 as a possible D gene (8 bases). The CDR3 length is 16 residues. Germline V gene sequence: CDR1 MNHEY, CDR2 SVGEGT. Between the trimmed V and J ends, which lost 6 bases and 11 bases, there was a span of 28 bases. The CDR3 reads CASSQVPWGGQDWQYF. CDR3 DNA: TGTGCCAGCAGCCAGGTCCCCTGGGGGGGACAGGACTGGCAGTACTTC.

This clonotype was seen more than once but under ten times. The chain is built from TRBV7-6 and TRBJ1-2; possibly TRBD1 for D (6 bases). Germline V lookup: CDR1 SGHVS, CDR2 FNYEAQ. Deletions cut 4 bases from V and 8 bases from J, with 14 bases between. This CDR3 is built from 13 residues. The CDR3 sequence: CASSSDSLGGYTF. The CDR3, as DNA: TGTGCCAGCAGCTCGGACAGTCTGGGGGGCTACACCTTC.

This chain joins TRBV7-9 and TRBJ1-6, with 8 bases fitting TRBD1. The CDR3 consists of 15 residues. V was clipped by 6 bases and J by 5 bases; unmatched bases: 6. Germline CDR1 and CDR2: SEHNR and FQNEAQ (reference sequence). Here the CDR3 DNA reads TGTGCCAGCAGTTTCCACAGGGGGGATAATTCACCCCTCCACTTT. Residues: CASSFHRGDNSPLHF.

This chain joins TRBV4-3 and TRBJ2-1, with D tentatively TRBD2 (5 bases). This CDR3 is built from 15 residues. Between the trimmed V and J ends, which lost 8 bases and 2 bases, there was a span of 16 bases. Per the germline V gene, CDR1 is LGHNA and CDR2 is YSLEER. The CDR3 sequence: CASCREIGAYNEQFF. DNA for the CDR3: TGCGCCAGCTGCAGAGAGATCGGGGCCTACAATGAGCAGTTCTTC.

The table lists this clonotype with a few counts. The V and J genes are TRBV28 and TRBJ2-3; a possible D gene is TRBD2 (6 bases). Germline V gene sequence: CDR1 MDHEN, CDR2 SYDVKM. V lost 3 bases and J lost 2, with 12 bases in between. The CDR3 consists of 15 residues. The CDR3 protein is CASSFSGWDTDTQYF. CDR3 bases: TGTGCCAGCAGTTTTAGCGGATGGGACACAGATACGCAGTATTTT.

DNA of the CDR3: TGTGCCAGCAGCTTAGGGGCCCCCGGGACAGGGGAGTCGTACTTC. Translation gives CASSLGAPGTGESYF. This rearrangement joins TRBV7-9 to TRBJ2-4, with 10 bases fitting TRBD1. Germline values: CDR1 SEHNR, CDR2 FQNEAQ (reference sequence). V lost 1 base, J lost 15 bases, and 12 bases stayed unmatched. The CDR3 has 15 amino acids.

This clonotype was detected only a few times. This chain links TRBV12-3 or TRBV12-4 with TRBJ2-7; 10 nucleotides match TRBD1. V shed 2 bases and J 3 bases; nucleotides not matched to a gene: 7. The CDR3 is 16 amino acids. For the CDR3, the DNA is TGTGCCAGCAGTTTACCGTGGGGACAGGGGAGCTACGAGCAGTACTTC. This gives the protein CASSLPWGQGSYEQYF.

This chain joins TRBV7-3 and TRBJ1-1; D is ambiguous. Trimming took 1 base from V and 0 from J, leaving 12 bases between them. Germline V gene lookup returns CDR1 SGHTA and CDR2 FQGTGA. The CDR3 sequence is 16 residues long. This CDR3 reads CASSLIGSRMNTEAFF. DNA of the CDR3: TGTGCCAGCAGCTTAATAGGGAGTCGTATGAACACTGAAGCTTTCTTT.

This clonotype has just a few counts. A junction boundary mismatches the germline segment, possibly from a read error. The chain carries TRBV20-1 and TRBJ1-2, with D hard to call. This CDR3 comprises 15 residues. Germline CDR1 DFQATT, CDR2 SNEGSKA (reference sequence). The CDR3 loop reads CSAGDQVATLYGYTF. The CDR3 DNA sequence: TGCAGTGCTGGAGATCAAGTGGCTACTCTTTATGGCTACACCTTC.

V is TRBV28 and J is TRBJ2-7, with D perhaps TRBD1 or TRBD2 (5 bases each). Germline loops: CDR1 MDHEN, CDR2 SYDVKM. The length of the CDR3 is 14 residues. V was pared by 3 bases and J by 9 bases, with 18 bases between. The CDR3 here is CASSFVEGPAGQYF. CDR3 DNA: TGTGCCAGCAGTTTTGTCGAGGGGCCGGCCGGGCAGTACTTC. Drawing the rest from reference TRBV28 and TRBJ2-7, the complete variable domain is DVKVTQSSRYLVKRTGEKVFLECVQDMDHENMFWYRQDPGLGLRLIYFSYDVKMKEKGDIPEGYSVSREKKERFSLILESASTNQTSMYLCASSFVEGPAGQYFGPGTRLTVT.

The V gene is TRBV28, the J gene TRBJ2-1; 11 bases match TRBD2. The CDR3 loop spans 15 amino acids. Unmatched junction bases numbered 4, after V lost 2 bases and J lost 7 bases. Per germline, CDR1 MDHEN and CDR2 SYDVKM. The CDR3 region is CASSLATSGRNEQFF. CDR3 DNA sequence: TGTGCCAGCAGTTTAGCAACTAGCGGGAGAAATGAGCAGTTCTTC.

The V call is TRBV27, the J call TRBJ2-2; D is ambiguous. CDR1 and CDR2 (germline): MNHEY, SMNVEV (reference sequence). This CDR3 region has 17 residues. Trimming took 6 bases from V and 2 from J, leaving 19 bases between them. The CDR3 DNA sequence: TGTGCCAGCAGGCAAATGACTCCTAACTTCAACACCGGGGAGCTGTTTTTT. Translating it yields CASRQMTPNFNTGELFF.